This TCR beta chain is from a study of cytomegalovirus exposure and HLA in healthy donors. Germline CDR1 SGHTA, CDR2 FQGNSA. This CDR3 is 14 amino acids long. Unmatched junction bases numbered 0, after V lost 2 bases and J lost 3 bases. 60 Vbeta and 13 Jbeta primers were used in PCR. Sequencing was performed with immunoSEQ multiplex PCR; in TCRdb, only in-frame clones are kept and a portion is missing. The data contain some 130,000 clones, 80% to 90% of them singletons. In the case of this clone: Its antigen is still unknown.

Findings and caveats of the study: The study assumed roughly uniform donor sequencing depth for presence/absence analyses. Three CMV-associated chains proved CMV antigen-specific in vitro.

The receptor was derived from a woman in her twenties or thirties in good health and CMV-seronegative. Specimen: PBMCs. V and J are TRBV7-2 and TRBJ2-5; 10 nucleotides align to TRBD2. CDR3 in amino acids: CASSLSGGEETQYF. DNA of the CDR3: TGTGCCAGCAGCTTAAGCGGGGGGGAAGAGACCCAGTACTTC.